A single T cell receptor (beta chain) is shown here with its context. Its antigen remains unidentified. TCRdb reanalysed the 5' RACE reads using MiXCR and keeps one entry per CDR3 protein. The sample has around 340,000 distinct CDR3 sequences, roughly 21% seen once. This sample is drawn from a study of T-cell memory formation after mild COVID-19. Findings of the study overall: Detection of some responders pre-infection suggested pre-existing cross-reactive memory T cells participated. Clones contracting over day 15 to 85 were CD4/CD8 balanced, with later expanders leaning CD4+.

Trimming at V came to 6 bases and at J to 6 bases, leaving 15 bases not matched to a gene. This CDR3 is built from 18 residues. J is TRBJ2-3 and V is TRBV12-3 or TRBV12-4, with 13 bases aligning to TRBD2. This receptor was obtained from an adult woman who had mild COVID-19 (a few samples of this study predate the infection). Cell type and time point are not known. The sequencing input was PBMCs or a T cell subset sorted from them (not recorded which). In nucleotides, the CDR3 is TGTGCCAGCAGCTCGACTAGCGGGAGGCCCCGACCAACGGATACGCAGTATTTT. Protein product: CASSSTSGRPRPTDTQYF.